Listed below are T cell receptor beta chains from one sample, sequenced in a study of OX40 agonist ivuxolimab in advanced cancers. Method: immunoSEQ multiplex PCR; TCRdb's copy keeps in-frame clones and lacks some. The table has 70,000 to 90,000 clones, about 90% seen once. The starting material was CD4+ or CD8+ T cells sorted from blood, obtained in a trial of the OX40 agonist ivuxolimab. All receptors derive from an adult with an advanced solid tumor such as melanoma, head and neck, liver or kidney cancer. Both conserved end residues are part of each CDR3. Each record gives: V gene, J gene, clone size, D gene, CDR3 protein, CDR3 DNA. The D gene is left open where the match is weak. Only some rows state a clone size, as once, few, many or a class for expanded clones.

>TRBV9|TRBJ1-3|NA|NA
CASSPGWGNTIYF
TGTGCCAGCAGCCCAGGATGGGGAAACACCATATATTTT
>TRBV4-3|TRBJ1-1|NA|NA
CASSQDPGGEGAFF
TGCGCCAGCAGCCAAGATCCCGGGGGCGAGGGAGCTTTCTTT
>TRBV28|TRBJ2-7|once|TRBD1
CASSFQGQGGEQYF
TGTGCCAGCAGTTTTCAGGGACAGGGGGGCGAGCAGTACTTC
>TRBV6-5|TRBJ1-6|NA|TRBD1
CASAQWGRGVSPLHF
TGTGCCAGCGCCCAGTGGGGCAGGGGGGTTTCACCCCTCCACTTT
>TRBV27|TRBJ2-1|NA|NA
CASSLSGGSYNEQFF
TGTGCCAGCAGTTTATCTGGGGGCTCCTACAATGAGCAGTTCTTC
>TRBV11-2|TRBJ2-7|NA|NA
CASSLDSWMYEQYF
TGTGCCAGCAGCCTGGACAGTTGGATGTACGAGCAGTACTTC
>TRBV9|TRBJ1-1|NA|TRBD1
CASSATGLTEAFF
TGTGCCAGCAGCGCGACAGGGCTCACTGAAGCTTTCTTT
>TRBV11-2|TRBJ1-6|many|TRBD1
CASSGDRGQSPLHF
TGTGCCAGCAGCGGGGACAGGGGGCAATCACCCCTCCACTTT
>TRBV30|TRBJ2-3|few|TRBD2
CAWSAPSGTPDTQYF
TGTGCCTGGAGTGCGCCTAGCGGGACCCCAGATACGCAGTATTTT
>TRBV4-1|TRBJ1-5|once|NA
CASSQVQNQPQHF
TGCGCCAGCAGCCAAGTCCAGAATCAGCCCCAGCATTTT
>TRBV18|TRBJ2-1|once|NA
CASLEGEVHNEQFF
TGTGCCAGCCTCGAGGGGGAAGTTCACAATGAGCAGTTCTTC
>TRBV9|TRBJ2-7|NA|NA
CASSVGAQTYEQYF
TGTGCCAGCAGCGTAGGGGCACAAACCTACGAGCAGTACTTC
>TRBV4-3|TRBJ2-7|NA|TRBD2
CASSPGLALYEQYF
TGCGCCAGCAGCCCGGGACTAGCTCTCTACGAGCAGTACTTC
>TRBV28|TRBJ1-2|NA|NA
CASSLGGNYGYTF
TGTGCCAGCAGTTTAGGCGGGAACTATGGCTACACCTTC
>TRBV9|TRBJ1-1|few|NA
CASSGSGSKAFF
TGTGCCAGCAGCGGATCCGGATCTAAAGCTTTCTTT
>TRBV2|TRBJ1-2|once|NA
CASSEAPGTIDGYTF
TGTGCCAGCAGTGAAGCCCCCGGGACCATCGATGGCTACACCTTC
>TRBV4-1|TRBJ2-2|NA|TRBD1
CASSQVQGASLTNTGELFF
TGCGCCAGCAGCCAAGTGCAGGGGGCCTCCCTAACGAACACCGGGGAGCTGTTTTTT
>TRBV28|TRBJ2-7|NA|TRBD2
CASSFSGGSYEQYF
TGTGCCAGCAGTTTCAGCGGGGGATCCTACGAGCAGTACTTC